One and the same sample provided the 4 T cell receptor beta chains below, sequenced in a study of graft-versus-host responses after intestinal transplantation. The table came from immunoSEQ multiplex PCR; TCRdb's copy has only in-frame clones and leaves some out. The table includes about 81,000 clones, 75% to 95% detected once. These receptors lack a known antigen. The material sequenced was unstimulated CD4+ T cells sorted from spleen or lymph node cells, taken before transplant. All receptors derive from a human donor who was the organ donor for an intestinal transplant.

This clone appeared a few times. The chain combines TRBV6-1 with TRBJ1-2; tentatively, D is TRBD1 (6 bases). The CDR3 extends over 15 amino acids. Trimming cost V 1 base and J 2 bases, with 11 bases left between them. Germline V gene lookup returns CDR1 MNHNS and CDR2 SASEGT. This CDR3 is CASSEGQGQNYGYTF. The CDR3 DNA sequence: TGTGCCAGCAGTGAAGGGCAGGGACAAAACTATGGCTACACCTTC.

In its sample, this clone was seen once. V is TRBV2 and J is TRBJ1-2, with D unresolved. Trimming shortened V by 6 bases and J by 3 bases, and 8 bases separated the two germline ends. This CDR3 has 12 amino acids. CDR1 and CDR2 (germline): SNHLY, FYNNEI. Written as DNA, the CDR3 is TGTGCCAGCAGCCAACAACACTATGGCTACACCTTC. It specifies CASSQQHYGYTF.

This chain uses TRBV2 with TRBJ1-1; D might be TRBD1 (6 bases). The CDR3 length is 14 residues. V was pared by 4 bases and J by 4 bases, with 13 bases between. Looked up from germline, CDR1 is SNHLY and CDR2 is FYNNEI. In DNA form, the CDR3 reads TGTGCCAGCAGTGTGGGGGGGCTCGGCACTGAAGCTTTCTTT. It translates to CASSVGGLGTEAFF.

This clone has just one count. CDR3 DNA: TGTGCCAGCAGTGGACTAGGCGCGGGGGGAAGCACAGATACGCAGTATTTT. It is translated as CASSGLGAGGSTDTQYF. V is TRBV9 and J is TRBJ2-3; TRBD2 matches 8 bases. J lost 0 bases, V lost 5 bases, and 11 bases had no gene match. Germline CDR1 is SGDLS and CDR2 is YYNGEE. The CDR3 is 17 residues long. Based on the CDR3 plus reference TRBV9 and TRBJ2-3, the full variable domain is DSGVTQTPKHLITATGQRVTLRCSPRSGDLSVYWYQQSLDQGLQFLIQYYNGEERAKGNILERFSAQQFPDLHSELNLSSLELGDSALYFCASSGLGAGGSTDTQYFGPGTRLTVL.